These 30 T cell receptor beta chains were sequenced from one sample in a study of radiation and T cells in renal cell carcinoma. Profiled with immunoSEQ multiplex PCR; TCRdb holds only in-frame clones, not every one. This sample has just over 15,000 clones, with 50% to 75% found just once. The treatment was: 15 Gy SBRT to primary tumor, nephrectomy 4 weeks later. This material consisted of tumor tissue, taken from a patient whose treatment included radiotherapy and nephrectomy. These receptors were obtained from a woman between 70 and 85 years old with renal cell carcinoma.

The chain couples TRBV7-3 to TRBJ2-7; 8 bases fit TRBD2. With V trimmed by 5 bases and J by 2 bases, 8 bases remained unmatched. Looked up from germline, CDR1 is SGHTA and CDR2 is FQGTGA. This CDR3 has 15 residues. CDR3 sequence: CASSEQAGVAYEQYF. Here the CDR3 DNA reads TGTGCCAGCAGCGAGCAAGCGGGAGTAGCCTACGAGCAGTACTTC.

The chain combines TRBV29-1 with TRBJ2-3; D unresolved. Germline CDR1 SQVTM, CDR2 ANQGSEA. The CDR3 contains 12 residues. V lost 5 bases and J 6 bases, leaving 12 bases between the germline ends. CDR3 DNA sequence: TGCAGCGTTCCTACCGGGTTGGATACGCAGTATTTT. Encoded protein: CSVPTGLDTQYF.

This clone has more than one count but fewer than ten. The CDR3 is CASSLRLSYRTDTQYF. DNA for the CDR3: TGTGCCAGCAGCCTGCGTCTCTCCTACCGCACAGATACGCAGTATTTT. The gene calls are TRBV7-2 and TRBJ2-3; D ambiguous. Germline V gene sequence: CDR1 SGHTA, CDR2 FQGNSA. The CDR3 is 16 residues long. V dropped 5 bases and J dropped 1 base, with 16 bases sitting between them.

This clone is deemed medium-sized. The rearrangement joins TRBV7-9 to TRBJ2-7; 8 nucleotides align to TRBD1. Germline loops: CDR1 SEHNR, CDR2 FQNEAQ (reference sequence). V dropped 1 base and J dropped 2; count of bases not matched to a gene: 10. The CDR3 loop spans 17 amino acids. In DNA form, the CDR3 reads TGTGCCAGCAGCTTAGTTGGGCAGGGGGCAAGGGCCTACGAGCAGTACTTC. It encodes CASSLVGQGARAYEQYF.

The V and J genes are TRBV7-9 and TRBJ1-5, with D possibly matching TRBD1 (6 bases). Germline loops: CDR1 SEHNR, CDR2 FQNEAQ (reference sequence). V lost 5 bases, J lost 0 bases, and 8 bases lay in between. The CDR3 extends over 14 amino acids. The CDR3 loop reads CASSPDSSNQPQHF. DNA of the CDR3: TGTGCCAGCAGCCCGGACAGTAGCAATCAGCCCCAGCATTTT.

In DNA form, the CDR3 reads TGTGCCTGGAGTATAATCAGGGGGCGAAATACTGAAGCTTTCTTT. Its translation is CAWSIIRGRNTEAFF. J is TRBJ1-1 and V is TRBV30, with 8 bases aligning to TRBD1. J gave up 5 bases and V 2 bases, and 10 bases lay outside the gene matches. CDR1 and CDR2 (germline): GTSNPN, SVGIG (reference sequence). The CDR3 covers 15 residues.

CDR3: CASSQDRVRETQYF. CDR3 DNA: TGCGCCAGCAGCCAAGACAGGGTCAGAGAGACCCAGTACTTC. The chain carries TRBV4-3 and TRBJ2-5, with D maybe TRBD1 (5 bases). V was clipped by 0 bases and J by 4 bases, with 9 bases between them. CDR3 length equals 14 residues. Germline V lookup: CDR1 LGHNA, CDR2 YSLEER.

The chain couples TRBV18 to TRBJ2-2, with D possibly matching TRBD1 (5 bases). V lost 2 bases and J lost 4, with 11 bases in between. The germline gives CDR1 KGHSH, CDR2 LQKENI. The CDR3 length is 15 residues. CDR3 DNA sequence: TGTGCCAGCTCACCAATCGATGACAGCACCGGGGAGCTGTTTTTT. Protein: CASSPIDDSTGELFF.

This sequence joins TRBV6-6 and TRBJ1-5; weak D call: TRBD1 (5 bases). V was cut by 7 bases and J by 4 bases, with 14 bases left in between. Germline V gene sequence: CDR1 MNHNY, CDR2 SVGAGI (reference sequence). The CDR3 length is 14 residues. For the CDR3, the DNA is TGTGCCAGCAACTTGGGACGGATTAATCAGCCCCAGCATTTT. Amino acids: CASNLGRINQPQHF.

This clone was recorded a few times. The V and J genes are TRBV2 and TRBJ2-1; D is uncertain. CDR1 and CDR2 from the germline V gene are SNHLY and FYNNEI. V lost 6 bases and J 2 bases, leaving 8 bases between the germline ends. The CDR3 runs 13 residues. The CDR3 nucleotides are TGTGCCAGCAGCCCGTCACCCTACAATGAGCAGTTCTTC. Its translation is CASSPSPYNEQFF.

This clone was recorded many times. The gene calls are TRBV12-5 and TRBJ2-2; no reliable D call. Germline lookup yields CDR1 LGHNT and CDR2 FRNRAP. With 0 bases removed from V and 4 bases from J, the gap between germline ends came to 3 bases. The CDR3 runs to 13 residues. The CDR3 DNA reads TGTGCTAGTGGTTTGGTGCCCACCGGGGAGCTGTTTTTT. Protein: CASGLVPTGELFF. Based on the CDR3 plus reference TRBV12-5 and TRBJ2-2, the full variable domain is DARVTQTPRHKVTEMGQEVTMRCQPILGHNTVFWYRQTMMQGLELLAYFRNRAPLDDSGMPKDRFSAEMPDATLATLKIQPSEPRDSAVYFCASGLVPTGELFFGEGSRLTVL.

This clone was observed a few times. This rearrangement joins TRBV10-1 to TRBJ2-1; D might be TRBD1 (7 bases). Trimming shortened V by 3 bases and J by 3 bases, and 12 bases separated the two germline ends. Germline values: CDR1 WNHNN, CDR2 SYGVQD (reference sequence). This CDR3 has 15 amino acids. This CDR3 is CASSERQGGYNEQFF. Written as DNA, the CDR3 is TGCGCCAGCAGTGAACGACAGGGAGGCTACAATGAGCAGTTCTTC.

This chain uses TRBV5-1 with TRBJ1-1; maybe TRBD1 (5 bases). The CDR3 totals 17 residues. V lost 2 bases to trimming and J lost 3 bases, with 20 bases between them. Germline V gene sequence: CDR1 SGHRS, CDR2 YFSETQ. CDR3 protein: CASSLLNPGATDTEAFF. The CDR3 DNA is TGCGCCAGCAGCTTATTAAATCCCGGGGCCACTGACACTGAAGCTTTCTTT.

The rearrangement joins TRBV6-5 to TRBJ2-3; D may be TRBD1 (6 bases). Trimming stripped 3 bases from V and 0 bases from J, with 10 bases between. Germline V gene data show CDR1 as MNHEY and CDR2 as SVGAGI. The CDR3 covers 15 residues. The DNA of the CDR3 is TGTGCCAGCAGTTATGGGGGCCTAAGCACAGATACGCAGTATTTT. It encodes CASSYGGLSTDTQYF.

Only a few counts were recorded for this clone. The CDR3 spells CASSADRNRAQYF. CDR3 sequence (DNA): TGTGCCAGCAGTGCGGACAGGAACAGGGCCCAGTACTTC. The V and J genes are TRBV6-5 and TRBJ2-5; 7 nucleotides match TRBD1. CDR3 length equals 13 residues. Trimming cost V 5 bases and J 9 bases; bases outside gene matches: 9. Germline V gives CDR1 MNHEY, CDR2 SVGAGI.

The chain joins TRBV29-1 to TRBJ2-1; 12 bases are a match to TRBD2. The CDR3 sequence is 16 residues long. With V trimmed by 4 bases and J by 5 bases, 9 bases remained unmatched. Germline V CDR1 and CDR2: SQVTM, ANQGSEA. CDR3 sequence reads: CSVVPSGRAGNNEQFF. As DNA, the CDR3 is TGCAGCGTTGTCCCTAGCGGGAGGGCCGGGAACAATGAGCAGTTCTTC.

The rearrangement links TRBV5-6 to TRBJ1-2; D unclear. The CDR3 totals 12 residues. V was cut by 4 bases and J by 0 bases, with 4 bases left in between. Germline V lookup: CDR1 SGHDT, CDR2 YYEEEE. CDR3 protein: CASSGPNYGYTF. The CDR3 bases are TGTGCCAGCAGCGGGCCTAACTATGGCTACACCTTC.

This chain joins TRBV4-3 and TRBJ1-2; 8 nucleotides match TRBD1. The CDR3 is made up of 19 amino acids. Per the germline V gene, CDR1 is LGHNA and CDR2 is YSLEER. The J segment lost 2 bases and the V segment lost 0 bases, leaving 14 bases of the junction unmatched. CDR3 nucleotide sequence: TGCGCCAGCAGCCAAGAGAGTGTTGGACAGGGCGTTATCAACTATGGCTACACCTTC. Translation: CASSQESVGQGVINYGYTF.

Ten or more counts support this clone. The chain joins TRBV6-6 to TRBJ1-1; a possible D gene is TRBD1 (5 bases). CDR3 length equals 13 residues. V lost 7 bases and J lost 2, with 11 bases in between. In germline, CDR1 is MNHNY, CDR2 SVGAGI (reference sequence). The DNA of the CDR3 is TGTGCCAGCATCATGGGGGGAAACACTGAAGCTTTCTTT. Its translation: CASIMGGNTEAFF.

The chain recombines TRBV2 with TRBJ2-7; unclear D gene. The CDR3 extends over 14 amino acids. Germline CDR1 SNHLY, CDR2 FYNNEI. V lost 4 bases and J 0 bases, leaving 10 bases between the germline ends. Here the CDR3 reads CASSVRPSSYEQYF. The CDR3 DNA reads as TGTGCCAGCAGTGTGAGACCCAGCTCCTACGAGCAGTACTTC.

This clone has just a few counts. The chain recombines TRBV6-1 with TRBJ2-3, with D tentatively TRBD2 (6 bases). CDR3 length: 15 residues. Germline lookup yields CDR1 MNHNS and CDR2 SASEGT. Trimming left V 8 bases short and J 0 bases short, with 15 bases between. CDR3: CASRLGTDSTDTQYF. CDR3 nucleotides: TGTGCCAGCCGCTTGGGGACTGACAGCACAGATACGCAGTATTTT.

V and J are TRBV13 and TRBJ2-1; 11 nucleotides line up with TRBD2. Unmatched junction bases numbered 10, after V lost 2 bases and J lost 7 bases. Germline assignment: CDR1 PRHDT and CDR2 FYEKMQ (reference sequence). This CDR3 contains 17 residues. In DNA, the CDR3 is TGTGCCAGCAGCTTAAGGCCTAGCGGGGGGCCTCGGAATGAGCAGTTCTTC. Encoded protein: CASSLRPSGGPRNEQFF.

The rearrangement links TRBV6-5 to TRBJ1-1, with TRBD1 matching 10 bases. V lost 5 bases to trimming and J lost 4 bases; unmatched junction nucleotides: 7. CDR1 is MNHEY, CDR2 SVGAGI, per germline. The CDR3 loop spans 15 amino acids. The CDR3 DNA is TGTGCCAGCAGTCTAAACCGGGACAGGGGCACTGAAGCTTTCTTT. Encoded protein: CASSLNRDRGTEAFF.

The chain uses TRBV7-7 and TRBJ2-5; no clear D gene. The V end was cut by 5 bases, the J end by 1 base, with 11 bases between. Per the germline V gene, CDR1 is SSHAT and CDR2 is FNYEAQ (reference sequence). The CDR3 has 14 amino acids. The CDR3 spells CASSRRGSQETQYF. For the CDR3, the DNA is TGTGCCAGCAGCCGGCGAGGTTCCCAAGAGACCCAGTACTTC. Complete variable domain (other parts from reference TRBV7-7 and TRBJ2-5): GAGVSQSPRYKVTKRGQDVTLRCDPISSHATLYWYQQALGQGPEFLTYFNYEAQPDKSGLPSDRFSAERPEGSISTLTIQRTEQRDSAMYRCASSRRGSQETQYFGPGTRLLVL.

This chain links TRBV4-2 with TRBJ2-7, with D perhaps TRBD1 or TRBD2 (6 bases each). This CDR3 is 15 amino acids long. Trimming shortened V by 1 base and J by 0 bases, and 10 bases separated the two germline ends. Germline CDR1 is LGHNA and CDR2 is YNFKEQ. The CDR3 reads CASSQGGAFSYEQYF. The CDR3 DNA follows: TGTGCCAGCAGCCAAGGGGGGGCATTCTCCTACGAGCAGTACTTC.

The chain employs TRBV7-2 and TRBJ2-5; 7 bases are shared with TRBD2. V shed 3 bases, J shed 4 bases, and the junction held 5 bases outside the gene matches. The CDR3 runs 14 residues. CDR1 is SGHTA, CDR2 FQGNSA, per germline. In DNA form, the CDR3 reads TGTGCCAGCAGCTTTAAAGCGGGACGAGAGACCCAGTACTTC. Amino acid sequence: CASSFKAGRETQYF.

This clone has a handful of counts. The chain recombines TRBV19 with TRBJ1-5; 8 bases fit TRBD1. CDR3 length: 16 amino acids. The junction had 11 bases not matched to a gene; V was cut back by 6 bases and J by 4 bases. Germline CDR1 is LNHDA and CDR2 is SQIVND (reference sequence). CDR3 bases: TGTGCCAGTAGCCCAGGGGGCAGGGGGTATAATCAGCCCCAGCATTTT. It specifies CASSPGGRGYNQPQHF.

The CDR3 loop is CASSPSGVGAETQYF. The DNA for the CDR3 is TGTGCCAGCAGTCCTAGCGGAGTCGGGGCTGAGACCCAGTACTTC. The rearrangement uses TRBV6-5 and TRBJ2-5, with 7 bases matching TRBD2. The V gene end was trimmed by 5 bases and the J gene end by 5 bases; junction bases not matched to a gene: 11. This CDR3 has 15 amino acids. Per germline, CDR1 MNHEY and CDR2 SVGAGI.

The chain recombines TRBV9 with TRBJ2-1; 7 nucleotides line up with TRBD1. This CDR3 has 14 amino acids. Trimming took 0 bases from V and 7 from J; bases not matched to a gene: 4. The germline V gene has CDR1 SGDLS and CDR2 YYNGEE. This chain's CDR3 is CASSVVTGSNEQFF. CDR3 coding DNA: TGTGCCAGCAGCGTAGTGACAGGGTCAAATGAGCAGTTCTTC.

This clone was observed once. The rearrangement joins TRBV5-4 to TRBJ1-6; D may be TRBD1 (6 bases). V dropped 4 bases and J dropped 5 bases, with 10 bases sitting between them. CDR3 length: 14 amino acids. The germline V gene has CDR1 SGHNT and CDR2 YYREEE (reference sequence). The CDR3 reads CASSLDSNNSPLHF. Written as DNA, the CDR3 is TGTGCCAGCAGCCTGGACAGTAATAATTCACCCCTCCACTTT.